The 19 T cell receptor beta chains below come from one sample, sequenced in a study of cytomegalovirus exposure and HLA in healthy donors (dated by TCRdb to about 2017). Libraries came from the immunoSEQ multiplex PCR assay. The multiplex PCR relied on a mix of 60 forward primers for TCR Vbeta segments and 13 reverse primers for TCR Jbeta segments. TCRdb took this table from immuneACCESS and kept in-frame rearrangements with V and J called. Such tables lack part of the clones; where checked against another copy, unresolved V genes explain under half of the gap, and the rest is unexplained. Within this sample are about 130,000 clones, with roughly three quarters of them counted one time only. The ten most abundant clones make up roughly 3% of the sample. Sequenced sample: PBMCs. These receptors originate from a man aged 35 to 55 in good health and CMV-seronegative.

J is TRBJ1-2 and V is TRBV2; D perhaps matches TRBD1 (5 bases). V lost 7 bases and J 7 bases, leaving 13 bases between the germline ends. The CDR3 length is 12 residues. Germline V gene sequence: CDR1 SNHLY, CDR2 FYNNEI. The CDR3 region is CASNFGGVGYTF. Here the CDR3 DNA reads TGTGCCAGCAACTTTGGAGGGGTTGGCTACACCTTC. The variable domain in full, completed from reference TRBV2 and TRBJ1-2, reads EPEVTQTPSHQVTQMGQEVILRCVPISNHLYFYWYRQILGQKVEFLVSFYNNEISEKSEIFDDQFSVERPDGSNFTLKIRSTKLEDSAMYFCASNFGGVGYTFGSGTRLTVV.

This chain connects TRBV9 to TRBJ2-3, with 14 bases fitting TRBD2. The V segment lost 0 bases and the J segment 4 bases; nucleotides outside the gene matches: 16. The germline gives CDR1 SGDLS, CDR2 YYNGEE. The CDR3 extends over 21 amino acids. CDR3 sequence reads: CASSVVPRLAGGLTASDTQYF. CDR3 nucleotides: TGTGCCAGCAGCGTAGTTCCCAGACTAGCGGGAGGGCTAACAGCATCAGATACGCAGTATTTT. The entire variable domain, with the rest obtained from reference TRBV9 and TRBJ2-3, is as follows: DSGVTQTPKHLITATGQRVTLRCSPRSGDLSVYWYQQSLDQGLQFLIQYYNGEERAKGNILERFSAQQFPDLHSELNLSSLELGDSALYFCASSVVPRLAGGLTASDTQYFGPGTRLTVL.

This clone appeared a few times. The chain carries TRBV28 and TRBJ2-3; TRBD2 agrees at 12 bases. The germline V gene encodes CDR1 MDHEN and CDR2 SYDVKM. The ends lost 5 bases at V and 0 bases at J; junction bases unmatched: 6. CDR3 length equals 17 residues. CDR3 in amino acids: CASSTWTSGASTDTQYF. CDR3 nucleotide sequence: TGTGCCAGCAGTACGTGGACTAGCGGGGCTAGCACAGATACGCAGTATTTT.

V gene TRBV28 combines with J gene TRBJ1-6; 10 positions match TRBD1. The V gene's germline CDR1 is MDHEN and CDR2 SYDVKM. The CDR3 covers 15 residues. The ends lost 5 bases at V and 13 bases at J; junction bases unmatched: 11. The CDR3 reads CASSLRTGGITPLHF. The CDR3 region has the DNA TGTGCCAGCAGTCTTCGGACAGGGGGAATTACTCCCCTCCACTTT.

There are many counts of this clone. The gene calls are TRBV9 and TRBJ1-2; D remains ambiguous. The germline gives CDR1 SGDLS, CDR2 YYNGEE. The CDR3 has 14 amino acids. Between the trimmed V and J ends, which lost 0 bases and 2 bases, there was a span of 8 bases. CDR3 nucleotide sequence: TGTGCCAGCAGCGTAGCTTACAGAAACTATGGCTACACCTTC. This translates into CASSVAYRNYGYTF.

This chain joins TRBV6-1 and TRBJ2-7; D perhaps matches TRBD1 (6 bases). The ends were cut back, 6 bases at V and 2 bases at J, with 8 bases in the middle. CDR3 length: 12 amino acids. Germline CDR1 MNHNS, CDR2 SASEGT. CDR3 DNA sequence: TGTGCCAGCAGGGACAGCCCCTACGAGCAGTACTTC. Translation: CASRDSPYEQYF.

The chain carries TRBV14 and TRBJ2-3; TRBD1 is a possible D gene (6 bases). The ends were cut back, 1 base at V and 0 bases at J, with 8 bases in the middle. Germline V lookup: CDR1 SGHDN, CDR2 FVKESK. The CDR3 loop spans 15 amino acids. CDR3 nucleotides: TGTGCCAGCAGCCAAGGGACAGCTAGCACAGATACGCAGTATTTT. Protein sequence: CASSQGTASTDTQYF.

The rearrangement links TRBV7-9 to TRBJ2-3; 14 nucleotides match TRBD2. The CDR3 spans 18 residues. Looked up from germline, CDR1 is SEHNR and CDR2 is FQNEAQ (reference sequence). V was pared by 5 bases and J by 5 bases, with 12 bases of the junction left unmatched. The CDR3 spells CASSLGLAGVSRGDTQYF. The CDR3 DNA reads as TGTGCCAGCAGCCTGGGACTAGCGGGAGTCTCCCGGGGAGATACGCAGTATTTT.

Many counts were recorded for this clone. V usage is TRBV5-1 and J usage is TRBJ2-7; 9 bases match TRBD1. The V gene's germline CDR1 is SGHRS and CDR2 YFSETQ. Germline trimming cut 4 bases from V and 4 bases from J; bases unmatched to any gene: 12. The CDR3 covers 16 residues. CDR3 residues: CASSHGVGGQGYEQYF. As DNA, the CDR3 is TGCGCCAGCAGCCACGGTGTTGGGGGACAGGGTTACGAGCAGTACTTC.

This clone was detected a few times. V gene TRBV21-1 combines with J gene TRBJ1-5; the table's D call TRBD1 went unverified against the DNA. TRBV21-1 is annotated as a pseudogene. This CDR3 region has 18 residues. CDR3 nucleotide sequence: TGTGCCAGCAGCAAAACGGTTTCGGGGCAGGACAGGCGTCAGCCCCAGCATTTT. It is translated as CASSKTVSGQDRRQPQHF.

The gene calls are TRBV19 and TRBJ1-5; D not certain. The CDR3 spans 14 residues. V was trimmed by 4 bases and J by 5 bases, leaving 12 bases between them. In germline, CDR1 is LNHDA, CDR2 SQIVND (reference sequence). The CDR3 DNA reads TGTGCCAGTAGTACGGATACAGTAGATCAGCCCCAGCATTTT. Amino acid sequence: CASSTDTVDQPQHF.

J is TRBJ2-3 and V is TRBV7-3, with D maybe TRBD1 (5 bases). The ends were cut back, 7 bases at V and 5 bases at J, with 13 bases in the middle. The CDR3 is made up of 13 amino acids. Germline values: CDR1 SGHTA, CDR2 FQGTGA. The CDR3 spells CASTGSPQDTQYF. The CDR3 DNA reads TGTGCCAGCACAGGGTCCCCTCAAGATACGCAGTATTTT.

The genes are TRBV6-5 and TRBJ2-5; D call uncertain. Germline assignment: CDR1 MNHEY and CDR2 SVGAGI. This CDR3 contains 11 residues. Trimming removed 6 bases at V and 2 bases at J, with 4 bases between. This chain's CDR3 is CASRTQETQYF. The CDR3 region has the DNA TGTGCCAGCAGAACACAAGAGACCCAGTACTTC.

The V call is TRBV10-1, the J call TRBJ2-1; D remains ambiguous. CDR1 and CDR2 from the germline V gene are WNHNN and SYGVQD (reference sequence). The CDR3 is made up of 13 amino acids. V lost 2 bases and J 5 bases, leaving 7 bases between the germline ends. The CDR3 region has the DNA TGCGCCAGCAGTGAGACAGCTCACAATGAGCAGTTCTTC. Protein: CASSETAHNEQFF.

This clone occurred a few times. V and J are TRBV4-1 and TRBJ2-5, with 11 bases fitting TRBD2. With V trimmed by 4 bases and J by 1 base, 5 bases remained unmatched. The CDR3 loop spans 16 amino acids. Germline CDR1 MGHRA, CDR2 YSYEKL. The CDR3 DNA is TGCGCCAGCAGCCTGAGACTAGCGGGGCGCCAAGAGACCCAGTACTTC. Amino acids: CASSLRLAGRQETQYF.

This clone is a singleton in its sample. The chain employs TRBV6-1 and TRBJ1-2, with 7 positions matching TRBD1. Germline CDR1 reads MNHNS; CDR2 reads SASEGT. CDR3 size: 16 residues. V lost 2 bases and J lost 2; bases outside the gene matches: 8. This CDR3 reads CASSEWRAGGNYGYTF. The CDR3 bases are TGTGCCAGCAGTGAATGGAGGGCAGGGGGGAACTATGGCTACACCTTC.

The chain carries TRBV4-3 and TRBJ2-3, with 9 bases identical to TRBD2. The CDR3 length is 19 residues. The germline CDR1 and CDR2 sequences are LGHNA and YSLEER. V lost 0 bases to trimming and J lost 1 base; unmatched junction nucleotides: 11. The chain's CDR3 is CASSQEPSGTRLGTDTQYF. In nucleotides, the CDR3 is TGCGCCAGCAGCCAAGAACCTAGCGGGACCCGTCTTGGCACAGATACGCAGTATTTT.

V and J are TRBV6-7 and TRBJ1-5; 9 bases align to TRBD1. TRBV6-7 is identified as an open reading frame with a role that is uncertain. The CDR3 contains 16 residues. Trimming at V came to 6 bases and at J to 6 bases, leaving 12 bases not matched to a gene. The CDR3 protein is CASSPGQGMQGQPQHF. The CDR3 DNA reads as TGTGCCAGCAGCCCGGGACAGGGCATGCAAGGTCAGCCCCAGCATTTT.

The chain is built from TRBV6-5 and TRBJ1-3; D is unclear. V lost 0 bases and J 0 bases, leaving 9 bases between the germline ends. This CDR3 region has 16 residues. The germline CDR1 and CDR2 sequences are MNHEY and SVGAGI. The CDR3 DNA follows: TGTGCCAGCAGTTACTCGATACAGAACTCTGGAAACACCATATATTTT. Protein: CASSYSIQNSGNTIYF.